This TCR beta chain was recorded in a study of cytomegalovirus exposure and HLA in healthy donors. Study-level results: Fewer N-insertions (relative to the roughly 660-donor mean) were reportedly seen in an Asian-associated ancestry cluster in a later analysis. The study put 150 or so TCR beta chains on its list as cytomegalovirus-associated. Rare TCR sequences predominated, though certain public TCRs were found in many donors.

On this clone: Its antigen is not known.

13 Jbeta primers and 60 Vbeta primers were used for the PCR. Clones were sequenced by immunoSEQ multiplex PCR, and TCRdb holds only the in-frame ones, with some missing. The sample consists of 150,000 to 200,000 clones, more than 70% of them appearing once. This TCR derives from a male donor in good health and CMV-seronegative. The sequencing input was PBMCs.

CDR3 sequence: CASSQTSGGSTSYEQYF. CDR3 bases: TGCGCCAGCAGCCAGACTAGCGGGGGCTCGACGTCCTACGAGCAGTACTTC. The chain uses TRBV4-1 and TRBJ2-5; 12 bases line up with TRBD2. The tail of the sequence fits TRBJ2-7 better, so the J call may be wrong. Per the germline V gene, CDR1 is MGHRA and CDR2 is YSYEKL. This CDR3 has 17 amino acids.